Listed below are T cell receptor beta chains from one sample, sequenced in a study of shared clonotypes between healthy human individuals. TCRdb keeps only in-frame clones here, not all; method: immunoSEQ multiplex PCR. Altogether approximately 2.1 million clones are present, 85% to 95% being singletons, with the ten largest covering under 0.45%. Material: naive CD4+ T cells from PBMCs. The receptors originated from a man aged 18-30 years in good health. Some clones in this sample may be carry-over from other donors' samples. Each CDR3 is given with its conserved first and last residue. Fields, in order: V gene, D gene, J gene, clone size, CDR3 DNA, CDR3 protein. A D gene is named only where the DNA matches it firmly. Part of the rows lack a size; the others show once, few, many or a class for expanded clones.

v_call: TRBV4-1; d_call: NA; j_call: TRBJ1-4; clone_size: few; cdr3_nt: TGCGCCAGCACCACTAAGGACACTTCAACTAATGAAAAACTGTTTTTT; cdr3_aa: CASTTKDTSTNEKLFF
v_call: TRBV19; d_call: NA; j_call: TRBJ1-1; clone_size: NA; cdr3_nt: TGTGCCAGTAGTATCGTTCTCCGGGACACAAAGAACACTGAAGCTTTCTTT; cdr3_aa: CASSIVLRDTKNTEAFF
v_call: TRBV7-9; d_call: TRBD1; j_call: TRBJ1-2; clone_size: NA; cdr3_nt: TGTGCCAGCAGCGCATGGACAGGGGTAAACTATGGCTACACCTTC; cdr3_aa: CASSAWTGVNYGYTF
v_call: TRBV5-1; d_call: NA; j_call: TRBJ2-3; clone_size: NA; cdr3_nt: TGCGCCAGCAGCTTTTTAACCCAGGGAGATACGCAGTATTTT; cdr3_aa: CASSFLTQGDTQYF
v_call: TRBV5-6; d_call: TRBD1; j_call: TRBJ1-2; clone_size: NA; cdr3_nt: TGTGCCAGCAGCAGTACAACAGGGGGCAGATATGGCTACACCTTC; cdr3_aa: CASSSTTGGRYGYTF
v_call: TRBV18; d_call: NA; j_call: TRBJ1-4; clone_size: NA; cdr3_nt: TGTGCCAGCTCACCAAGAGGGACTAATGAAAAACTGTTTTTT; cdr3_aa: CASSPRGTNEKLFF
v_call: TRBV27; d_call: NA; j_call: TRBJ2-7; clone_size: NA; cdr3_nt: TGTGCCAGCAGGGACCCTGGCAACGAGCAGTACTTC; cdr3_aa: CASRDPGNEQYF
v_call: TRBV18; d_call: TRBD1; j_call: TRBJ1-2; clone_size: NA; cdr3_nt: TGTGCCAGCTCACTCGTGGACAGGAGCTATGGCTACACCTTC; cdr3_aa: CASSLVDRSYGYTF
v_call: TRBV7-8; d_call: NA; j_call: TRBJ1-5; clone_size: NA; cdr3_nt: TGTGCCAGCAGCGCCCCCCCTCGCCGGGACTTTAGCAATCAGCCCCAGCATTTT; cdr3_aa: CASSAPPRRDFSNQPQHF
v_call: TRBV4-3; d_call: NA; j_call: TRBJ2-2; clone_size: NA; cdr3_nt: TGCGCCAGCAGCCAAGAATCGAACACCGGGGAGCTGTTTTTT; cdr3_aa: CASSQESNTGELFF
v_call: TRBV5-4; d_call: NA; j_call: TRBJ2-2; clone_size: once; cdr3_nt: TGTGCCAGCAGCTTGACCCTAGGCGCCGGGGAGCTGTTTTTT; cdr3_aa: CASSLTLGAGELFF
v_call: TRBV16; d_call: NA; j_call: TRBJ2-6; clone_size: NA; cdr3_nt: TGTGCCAGCAGCCACTCCCCTCCCTCTGGGGCCAACGTCCTGACTTTC; cdr3_aa: CASSHSPPSGANVLTF
v_call: TRBV20-1; d_call: NA; j_call: TRBJ1-1; clone_size: few; cdr3_nt: TGCAGTGCTAGTGTGAACACTGAAGCTTTCTTT; cdr3_aa: CSASVNTEAFF
v_call: TRBV27; d_call: NA; j_call: TRBJ2-6; clone_size: NA; cdr3_nt: TGTGCCAGCAGTCTTCAGGGGGGATCGGCTGGGGCCAACGTCCTGACTTTC; cdr3_aa: CASSLQGGSAGANVLTF
v_call: TRBV28; d_call: TRBD2; j_call: TRBJ2-7; clone_size: NA; cdr3_nt: TGTGCCAGCAGGGCGGGGGGTTCCGAGCAGTACTTC; cdr3_aa: CASRAGGSEQYF
v_call: TRBV6-6; d_call: NA; j_call: TRBJ2-1; clone_size: NA; cdr3_nt: TGTGCCAGCAGTTACTCGCTAGGGGGGCAGGTCTTC; cdr3_aa: CASSYSLGGQVF
v_call: TRBV13; d_call: NA; j_call: TRBJ2-7; clone_size: NA; cdr3_nt: TGTGCCAGCAGTAAGGGACGGCCTGGGGAGCAGTACTTC; cdr3_aa: CASSKGRPGEQYF
v_call: TRBV4-1; d_call: NA; j_call: TRBJ2-1; clone_size: NA; cdr3_nt: TGCGCCAGCAGCCCCCTTTTAGCCGGATCCTACAATGAGCAGTTCTTC; cdr3_aa: CASSPLLAGSYNEQFF
v_call: TRBV2; d_call: NA; j_call: TRBJ1-5; clone_size: NA; cdr3_nt: TGTGCCAGCAGTGAAGGGGCCGGTAATCAGCCCCAGCATTTT; cdr3_aa: CASSEGAGNQPQHF
v_call: TRBV1; d_call: NA; j_call: TRBJ1-2; clone_size: NA; cdr3_nt: TGCACCAGCAGCCAAGAACGGGGGGGGATTGAAGCTAACTATGGCTACACCTTC; cdr3_aa: CTSSQERGGIEANYGYTF
v_call: TRBV30; d_call: NA; j_call: TRBJ1-3; clone_size: NA; cdr3_nt: TGTGCCTGGAAAGCTCCGAGCTCTGGAAACACCATATATTTT; cdr3_aa: CAWKAPSSGNTIYF
v_call: TRBV4-1; d_call: NA; j_call: TRBJ1-1; clone_size: NA; cdr3_nt: TGCGCCAGCAGCCGAGGTGGGGGGCACACTGAAGCTTTCTTT; cdr3_aa: CASSRGGGHTEAFF
v_call: TRBV5-1; d_call: NA; j_call: TRBJ2-3; clone_size: once; cdr3_nt: TGCGCCAGCAGCTTGTACGTGGGAACAGATACGCAGTATTTT; cdr3_aa: CASSLYVGTDTQYF
v_call: TRBV9; d_call: NA; j_call: TRBJ2-5; clone_size: NA; cdr3_nt: TGTGCCAGCAGCGTAGCTAGTACTCTCTATCGGGAGACCCAGTACTTC; cdr3_aa: CASSVASTLYRETQYF
v_call: TRBV19; d_call: NA; j_call: TRBJ1-5; clone_size: NA; cdr3_nt: TGTGCCACCTCTCCAGGGTACCAGCCCCAGCATTTT; cdr3_aa: CATSPGYQPQHF
v_call: TRBV2; d_call: TRBD1; j_call: TRBJ2-7; clone_size: once; cdr3_nt: TGTGCCAGCACCGGGACAGGACGCTACGAGCAGTACTTC; cdr3_aa: CASTGTGRYEQYF
v_call: TRBV9; d_call: NA; j_call: TRBJ2-7; clone_size: NA; cdr3_nt: TGTGCCAGCAGCGTAGCCCCCTGGGTCATCGAGCAGTACTTC; cdr3_aa: CASSVAPWVIEQYF